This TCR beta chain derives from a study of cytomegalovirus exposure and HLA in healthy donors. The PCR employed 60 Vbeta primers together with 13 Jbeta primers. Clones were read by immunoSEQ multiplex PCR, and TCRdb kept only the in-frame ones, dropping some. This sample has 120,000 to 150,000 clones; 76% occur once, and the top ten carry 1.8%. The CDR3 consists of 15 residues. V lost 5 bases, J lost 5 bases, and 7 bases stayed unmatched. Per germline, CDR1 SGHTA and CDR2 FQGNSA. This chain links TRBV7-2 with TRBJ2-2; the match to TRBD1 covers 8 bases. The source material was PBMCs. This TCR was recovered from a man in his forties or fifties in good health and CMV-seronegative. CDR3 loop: CASSNDRGPTGELFF. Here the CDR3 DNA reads TGTGCCAGCAGCAACGACAGGGGACCTACCGGGGAGCTGTTTTTT. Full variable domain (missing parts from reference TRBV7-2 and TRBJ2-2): GAGVSQSPSNKVTEKGKDVELRCDPISGHTALYWYRQSLGQGLEFLIYFQGNSAPDKSGLPSDRFSAERTGGSVSTLTIQRTQQEDSAVYLCASSNDRGPTGELFFGEGSRLTVL.